The source of this T cell receptor beta chain is a study of blood T cell repertoires in COVID-19. Across the whole study: Some COVID-19 samples were acute and others convalescent; all came from the United States, Italy and Spain. PBMCs, B-cell-depleted T cells, or T cells were the source of the cDNA or gDNA that made up the material.

The CDR3 is 14 residues long. Germline CDR1 reads MDHEN; CDR2 reads SYDVKM. V lost 2 bases to trimming and J lost 1 base, with 9 bases between them. In the study's own analysis: Reference gene primers were amplified, and this amplification served to estimate nucleated cell counts. The repertoire was sequenced with immunoSEQ multiplex PCR; TCRdb's copy has only in-frame clones and lacks some. Clone size and V and J calls were adopted from that table, with D and trimming inferred from the DNA. The sample has around 300,000 clones, about 85% seen once; the top ten hold 4% to 5%. This chain uses TRBV28 with TRBJ2-7; possibly TRBD1 for D (5 bases). This clonotype was sampled from a woman between 50 and 59 years old with active or convalescent COVID-19. What was sequenced was peripheral blood. In nucleotides, the CDR3 is TGTGCCAGCAGTTTAGCAGGGTTTTCCTACGAGCAGTACTTC. This translates into CASSLAGFSYEQYF.